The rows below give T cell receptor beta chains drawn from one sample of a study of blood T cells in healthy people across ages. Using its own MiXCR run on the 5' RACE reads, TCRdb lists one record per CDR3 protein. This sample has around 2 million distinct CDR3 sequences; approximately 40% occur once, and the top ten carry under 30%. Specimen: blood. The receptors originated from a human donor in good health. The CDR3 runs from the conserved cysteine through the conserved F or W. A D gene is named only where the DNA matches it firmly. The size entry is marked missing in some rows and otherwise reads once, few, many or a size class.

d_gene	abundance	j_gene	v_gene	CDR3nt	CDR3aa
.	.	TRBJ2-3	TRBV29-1	TGCAGCGCTTCACTGGGGGCGCTCACAGATACGCAGTATTTT	CSASLGALTDTQYF
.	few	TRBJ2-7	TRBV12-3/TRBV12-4	TGTGCCAGCAGTTTTGCGGGTGTAAACTACGAGCAGTACTTC	CASSFAGVNYEQYF
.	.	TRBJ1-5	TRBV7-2	TGTGCCAGCAGCTCCAGACAGGAGAGGAATCAGCCCCAGCATTTT	CASSSRQERNQPQHF
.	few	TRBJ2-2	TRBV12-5	TGTGCTAGTGGTTTGCTAGCCCCCGGGGAGCTGTTTTTT	CASGLLAPGELFF
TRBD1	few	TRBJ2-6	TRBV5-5	TGTGCCAGCAGCTTACCGGGACAGCCCAACGTCCTGACTTTC	CASSLPGQPNVLTF
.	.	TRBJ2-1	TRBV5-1	TGCGCCAGCAGTTGGGGGGTAGCGGCATCCGATGAGCAGTTCTTC	CASSWGVAASDEQFF
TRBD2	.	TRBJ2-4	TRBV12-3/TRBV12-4	TGTGCCAGCAAACCCCAGTCGGGAGCGGGGGGCTATCTAGCCAAAAACATTCAGTACTTC	CASKPQSGAGGYLAKNIQYF
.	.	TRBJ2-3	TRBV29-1	TGCAGCGTTGAAGGGCAAGAACTGGAAATATGGACAGATACGCAGTATTTT	CSVEGQELEIWTDTQYF
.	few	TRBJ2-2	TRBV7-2	TGTGCCAGCAGCGATCAGACCGGTACCGGGGAGCTGTTTTTT	CASSDQTGTGELFF
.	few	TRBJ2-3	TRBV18	TGTGCCAGCTCACCAGGAGGGGAACAAGATACGCAGTATTTT	CASSPGGEQDTQYF
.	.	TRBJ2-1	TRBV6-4	TGTGCCAGCAGTTGGACGGGAAACAATGAGCAGTTCTTC	CASSWTGNNEQFF
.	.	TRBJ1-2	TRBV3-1	TGTGCCAGCAGCCGCACCGGGGATGGAGGAGGCTACACCTTC	CASSRTGDGGGYTF
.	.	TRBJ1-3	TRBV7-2	TGTGCCAGCAGCTTAAAGGTCCACTCTGGAAACACCATATATTTT	CASSLKVHSGNTIYF
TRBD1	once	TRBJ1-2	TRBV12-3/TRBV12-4	TGTGCCAGCAGTTTAGGAAAAACAGGGGGCATCTATGGCTACACCTTC	CASSLGKTGGIYGYTF
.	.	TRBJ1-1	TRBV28	TGTGCCAGCAGTTTAAAACGGCAAGCTTTCTTT	CASSLKRQAFF
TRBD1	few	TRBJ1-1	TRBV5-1	TGCGCCAGCAGAGGAACCGGGACAGAGAACACTGAAGCTTTCTTT	CASRGTGTENTEAFF
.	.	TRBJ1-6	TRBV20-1	TGCAGTGCTAGAGATTTGAGTTCACCCCTCCACTTT	CSARDLSSPLHF
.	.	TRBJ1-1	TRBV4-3	TGCGCCAGCAGCCAAGAACGTACAATCGCTGAAGCTTTCTTT	CASSQERTIAEAFF
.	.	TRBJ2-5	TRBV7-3	TGTGCCAGCAGCCCAAACCCGGGACGCCAAGAGACCCAGTACTTC	CASSPNPGRQETQYF
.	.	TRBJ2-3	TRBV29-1	TGCAGCGTCCGGGACGGGGGAGGTACGCAGTATTTT	CSVRDGGGTQYF
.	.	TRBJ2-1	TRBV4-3	TGCGCCAGCAGCAAACTACTCCCATTGGGGCGGCGGGACAATGAGCAGTTCTTC	CASSKLLPLGRRDNEQFF
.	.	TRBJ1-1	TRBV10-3	TGTGCCATCAGTGTAGGCCCCACGAAGGGACCTAGAGGCACTGAAGCTTTCTTT	CAISVGPTKGPRGTEAFF
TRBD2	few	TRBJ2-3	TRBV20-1	TGCAGTGCTACACCCCCGAGCGGGGGGGGAGTCACAGATACGCAGTATTTT	CSATPPSGGGVTDTQYF
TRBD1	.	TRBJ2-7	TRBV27	TGTGCCAGCAGTTTAGAGGGACAGGTCAGGGACGAGCAGTACTTC	CASSLEGQVRDEQYF
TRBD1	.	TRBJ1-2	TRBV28	TGTGCCAGCAGTCCCAGCCAGGGGGCGCGGGGCTACACCTTC	CASSPSQGARGYTF
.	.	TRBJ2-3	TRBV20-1	TGCAGTGCTAGGGGTCAGAGCACAGATACGCAGTATTTT	CSARGQSTDTQYF
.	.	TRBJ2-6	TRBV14	TGTGCCAGCAGCAAACTCTCTGGGGCCAACGTCCGGACTTTC	CASSKLSGANVRTF
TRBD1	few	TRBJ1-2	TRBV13	TGTGCCAGCAGCTCGCCGGGACAGGGGACTAACTATGGCTACACCTTC	CASSSPGQGTNYGYTF
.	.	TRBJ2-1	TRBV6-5	TGTGCCAGCAGCACCCGGGTGGGGGGCCACTACAATGAGCAGTTCTTC	CASSTRVGGHYNEQFF
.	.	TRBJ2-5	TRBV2	TGTGCCAGCAGTGAAGCGGGGGATGGCCGGGGGACCCAGTACTTC	CASSEAGDGRGTQYF
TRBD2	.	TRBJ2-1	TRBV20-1	TGCAGTGCTAGAGACCCGCGGGGGAATGAGCAGTTCTTC	CSARDPRGNEQFF
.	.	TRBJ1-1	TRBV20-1	TGCAGTGCTAGAGATCGTAGAGGGGGTATGAACACTGAAGCTTTCTTT	CSARDRRGGMNTEAFF
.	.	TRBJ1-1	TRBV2	TGTGCCAGCAGTGAAGCGTTGGGTCTTAGTAAAGAAGAAGCTTTCTTT	CASSEALGLSKEEAFF
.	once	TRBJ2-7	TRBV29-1	TGCAGCGTTGAGGCCAGTGTCAGATCCAACAATGAGCAGTACTTC	CSVEASVRSNNEQYF
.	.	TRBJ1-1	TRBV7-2	TGTGCCAGCAGCTTACGGAGGGGCATGACTGAAGCTTTCTTT	CASSLRRGMTEAFF
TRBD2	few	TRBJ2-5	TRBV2	TGTGCCAGCAGTACAGGGCGGGGGGCCTACCAAGAGACCCAGTACTTC	CASSTGRGAYQETQYF
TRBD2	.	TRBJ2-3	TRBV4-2	TGTGCCAGCAGCCAAGAGCCAAGCGGGGGGGCGATCACAGATACGCAGTATTTT	CASSQEPSGGAITDTQYF
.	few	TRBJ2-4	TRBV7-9	TGTGCCAGCAGCTTAGGGGTGGCTCTCGGGCAGTACTTC	CASSLGVALGQYF
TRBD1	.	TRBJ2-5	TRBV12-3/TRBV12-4	TGTGCCAGCAGACCTACAGGGGACGGAGCGACCCAGTACTTC	CASRPTGDGATQYF
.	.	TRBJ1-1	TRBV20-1	TGCAGTGCTAGAGATCGTGTGGGCACTGAAGCTTTCTTT	CSARDRVGTEAFF
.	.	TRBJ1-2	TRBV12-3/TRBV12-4	TGTGCCAGCAGTGAGGGGGGGACGGACGGCTACACCTTC	CASSEGGTDGYTF
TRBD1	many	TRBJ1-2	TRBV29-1	TGCAGCGTCTCAGGTGGACAGGGGAATGGCTACACCTTC	CSVSGGQGNGYTF
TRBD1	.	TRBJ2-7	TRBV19	TGTGCCAGTAGCATTGAGGGGACAGAGACCTACGAGCAGTACTTC	CASSIEGTETYEQYF
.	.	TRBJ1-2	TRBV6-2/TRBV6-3	TGTGCCAGCAGTTACGCCGAATGGGGAAGTGGCTACACCTTC	CASSYAEWGSGYTF
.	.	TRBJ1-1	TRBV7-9	TGTGCCAGCAGCCTAGTAATGGACACTGAAGCTTTCTTT	CASSLVMDTEAFF
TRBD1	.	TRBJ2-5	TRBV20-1	TGCAGTGCTATCCGTTCTATCAGGGGGGAGACCCAGTACTTC	CSAIRSIRGETQYF
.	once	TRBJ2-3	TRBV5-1	TGCGCCAGCAGCTTGAGAACTAGGAGTCAGTCCGATACGCAGTATTTT	CASSLRTRSQSDTQYF
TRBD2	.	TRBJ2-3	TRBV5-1	TGCGCCAGCAGCAAAATGGGTCTAGCGGGGGCGACGGATACGCAGTATTTT	CASSKMGLAGATDTQYF
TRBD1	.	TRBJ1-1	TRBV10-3	TGTGCCGTCAGGGGACAGGGGAACACTGAAGCTTTCTTT	CAVRGQGNTEAFF
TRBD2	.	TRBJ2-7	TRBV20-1	TGCAGTGCTAGAATGGGACTAGCGGGGGTATCCGAGCAGTACTTC	CSARMGLAGVSEQYF
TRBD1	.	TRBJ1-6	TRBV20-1	TGCAGTGCTAGAAGCCGACAGGGCGGTTCACCCCTCCACTTT	CSARSRQGGSPLHF